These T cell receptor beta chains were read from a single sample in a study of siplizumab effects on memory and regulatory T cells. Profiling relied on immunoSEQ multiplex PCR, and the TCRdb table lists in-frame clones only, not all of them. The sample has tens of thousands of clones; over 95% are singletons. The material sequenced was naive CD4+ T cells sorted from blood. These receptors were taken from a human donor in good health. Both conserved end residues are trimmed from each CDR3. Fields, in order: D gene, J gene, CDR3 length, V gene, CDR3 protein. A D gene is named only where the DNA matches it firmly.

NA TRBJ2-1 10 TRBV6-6 ASSYRPSEQF
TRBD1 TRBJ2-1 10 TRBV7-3 ASSLYQGARF
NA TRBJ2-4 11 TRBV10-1 ASSERGMDIQY
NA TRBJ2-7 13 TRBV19 ASSIGAPLEYEQY
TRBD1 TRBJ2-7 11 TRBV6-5 ASTGQYSYEQY
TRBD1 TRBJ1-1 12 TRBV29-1 SAYGQVMNTEAF
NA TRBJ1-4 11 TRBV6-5 ASSYRGDEKLF
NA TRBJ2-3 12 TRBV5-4 ASSPLRGADTQY
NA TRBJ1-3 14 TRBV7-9 ASSFSSGASGNTIY
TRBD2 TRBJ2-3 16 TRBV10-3 AISDISGGVLDTDTQY
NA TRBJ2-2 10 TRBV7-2 ASSLGVGELF
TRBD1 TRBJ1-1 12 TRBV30 AWTTGGANTEAF
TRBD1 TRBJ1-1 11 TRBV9 ASSVVPDRGAF
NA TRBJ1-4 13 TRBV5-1 ASSYSRKGDEKLF
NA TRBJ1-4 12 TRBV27 ASSPAGANEKLF
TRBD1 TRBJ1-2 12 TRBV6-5 ASTMRDRGDGYT
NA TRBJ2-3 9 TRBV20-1 SAHAADTQY
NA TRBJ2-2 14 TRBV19 ASTSGAHTNTGELF
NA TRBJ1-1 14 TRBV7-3 ASSLTGTSVNTEAF
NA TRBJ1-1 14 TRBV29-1 SVDFGFGGEHTEAF
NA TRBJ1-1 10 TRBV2 ASSLMNTEAF
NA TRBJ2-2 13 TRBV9 ASSERATYTGELF
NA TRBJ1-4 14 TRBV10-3 AISESQGGTNEKLF
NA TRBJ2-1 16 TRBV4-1 ASSRGLRTEGYYNEQF
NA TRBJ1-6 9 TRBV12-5 ASGWDMGLH
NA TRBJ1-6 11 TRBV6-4 ASGDSYNSPLH
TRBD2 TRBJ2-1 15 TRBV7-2 ASSLVSSGGAGNEQF
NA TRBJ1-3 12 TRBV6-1 ASTTGFSGNTIY
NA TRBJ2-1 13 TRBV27 ASSPRGSPYNEQF
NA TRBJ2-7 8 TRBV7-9 ASSGIEQY
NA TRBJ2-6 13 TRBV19 ASSTPGTGANVLT
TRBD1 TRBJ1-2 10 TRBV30 ATDRTNYGYT
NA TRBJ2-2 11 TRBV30 AWSSQVSGELF
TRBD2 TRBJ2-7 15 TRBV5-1 ASSLSSWTSGSYEQY
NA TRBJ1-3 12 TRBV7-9 ASSAAARGNTIY
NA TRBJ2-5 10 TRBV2 ASIVTSKTQY
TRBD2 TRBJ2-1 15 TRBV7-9 ASSLVHARGANNEQF
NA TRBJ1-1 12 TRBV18 ASSPSGGNTEAF
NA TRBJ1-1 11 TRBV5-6 ASSHTGNTEAF
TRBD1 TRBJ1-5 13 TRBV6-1 ASGAGGGRNQPQH
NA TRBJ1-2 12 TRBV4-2 ASSQEGRVYGYT
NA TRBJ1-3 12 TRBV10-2 ASSEQGSGNTIY
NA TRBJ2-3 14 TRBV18 ASSPAGGFRGDTQY
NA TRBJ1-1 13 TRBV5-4 ASSSVNVANTEAF
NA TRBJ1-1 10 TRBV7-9 ASSLDAREAF
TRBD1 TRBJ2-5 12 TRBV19 ASSRDRAQETQY
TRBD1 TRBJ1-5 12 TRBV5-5 ASSIQGAQQPQH
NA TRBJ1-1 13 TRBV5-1 ASSLGGTMNTEAF
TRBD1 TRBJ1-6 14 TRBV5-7 ASSLPWTKGGSPLH
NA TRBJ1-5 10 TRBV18 ASSLSNQPQH
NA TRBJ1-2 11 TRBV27 ASSLASTYGYT
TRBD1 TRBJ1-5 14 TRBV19 ASSSRTGGPDQPQH
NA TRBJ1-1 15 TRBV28 ASHGVRVATRGPEAF
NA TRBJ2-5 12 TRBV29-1 SVVGRAYQETQY